A single sample is the source of the 9 T cell receptor beta chains below, sequenced in a study of identical twins. A single record per CDR3 protein comes from TCRdb applying MiXCR to the 5' RACE reads. Here the sample spans around 500,000 distinct CDR3 sequences, 12% to 15% being singletons. This sample was also put to use in a study of yellow fever vaccine responses in identical twins.

The sample comprised CD4+ T cells sorted from blood. These receptor sequences come from a young woman in good health.

V and J are TRBV28 and TRBJ2-3, with D perhaps TRBD2 (7 bases). Trimming removed 4 bases at V and 5 bases at J, with 16 bases between. The germline V gene encodes CDR1 MDHEN and CDR2 SYDVKM. CDR3 length: 15 amino acids. The chain's CDR3 is CASSWGGAGRDTQYF. In DNA form, the CDR3 reads TGTGCCAGCAGTTGGGGGGGGGCAGGGAGAGATACGCAGTATTTT.

This clonotype was picked up a small number of times. This chain links TRBV12-3 or TRBV12-4 with TRBJ1-5; no firm D call. This CDR3 has 16 residues. Trimming removed 1 base at V and 6 bases at J, with 16 bases between. DNA of the CDR3: TGTGCCAGCAGTTTAGGGAAGGCAACTGGCGGTCAGCCCCAGCATTTT. Translation: CASSLGKATGGQPQHF.

V is TRBV29-1 and J is TRBJ2-7; D may be TRBD1 (6 bases). The CDR3 is made up of 14 amino acids. Trimming removed 6 bases from V and 2 bases from J, with 17 bases in between. Looked up from germline, CDR1 is SQVTM and CDR2 is ANQGSEA. The DNA for the CDR3 is TGCAGCGTAGTCCGATTCCGGGACACCTACGAGCAGTACTTC. Amino acid sequence: CSVVRFRDTYEQYF.

This clonotype showed up many times. V is TRBV10-3 and J is TRBJ2-7, with D uncertain. In germline, CDR1 is ENHRY, CDR2 SYGVKD. The CDR3 is 13 amino acids. The V and J ends lost 6 bases and 4 bases respectively, with 13 bases between them. CDR3 DNA: TGTGCCATCAGCGCTACATCCGAGTACGAGCAGTACTTC. It encodes CAISATSEYEQYF.

The sample holds a few counts of this clonotype. V and J are TRBV10-3 and TRBJ2-1; the D gene is possibly TRBD1 (7 bases). Germline loops: CDR1 ENHRY, CDR2 SYGVKD. The V gene lost 3 bases and the J gene lost 15 bases, with 12 bases spanning the gap. CDR3 length equals 11 residues. DNA of the CDR3: TGTGCCATCAGTGATGACAGGGAGGCGTTCTTC. Encoded protein: CAISDDREAFF.

In its sample, this clonotype was seen a few times. The V and J genes are TRBV20-1 and TRBJ1-2; D is ambiguous. The germline V gene encodes CDR1 DFQATT and CDR2 SNEGSKA (reference sequence). This CDR3 is built from 13 residues. The CDR3 DNA sequence: TGCCTCAAGTGGGGTGGGCCAAACTATGGCTACACCTTC. The encoded protein is CLKWGGPNYGYTF.

This clonotype was counted ten times or more. The chain links TRBV5-1 to TRBJ2-7; D gene ambiguous. This CDR3 comprises 13 residues. The germline V gene encodes CDR1 SGHRS and CDR2 YFSETQ. The V end lost 7 bases, the J end lost 2 bases, and 13 bases lay between the germline ends. For the CDR3, the DNA is TGCGCCAGCCGCCCAGGTGCCACCTACGAGCAGTACTTC. Translated: CASRPGATYEQYF.

The chain has TRBV11-2 and TRBJ2-3; D not resolved. The germline V and J ends were trimmed by 6 bases and 5 bases, with 12 bases remaining between them. The germline gives CDR1 SGHAT, CDR2 FQNNGV. The CDR3 is 13 residues long. The CDR3 DNA reads as TGTGCCAGCAGTTCCCAGGCTCTAGATACGCAGTATTTT. It encodes CASSSQALDTQYF.

The chain carries TRBV5-1 and TRBJ1-1, with no clear D. CDR3 length: 15 amino acids. Germline V lookup: CDR1 SGHRS, CDR2 YFSETQ. The germline V and J ends were trimmed by 0 bases and 2 bases, with 11 bases remaining between them. CDR3 nucleotides: TGCGCCAGCAGCTTGGAGTCAGGAGGAAACACTGAAGCTTTCTTT. Translation gives CASSLESGGNTEAFF.